Detailed here is one TCR beta chain. The CDR3 length is 15 residues. Per the germline V gene, CDR1 is MNHEY and CDR2 is SVGEGT. V shed 6 bases and J 4 bases; nucleotides not matched to a gene: 6. This entry is derived from a study of T cells after yellow fever vaccination. Using its own MiXCR run on the 5' RACE reads, TCRdb lists one record per CDR3 protein. The repertoire holds just under 600,000 distinct CDR3 sequences, with roughly 13% as singletons. The sequence derives from a man aged 25 to 40 who received the YFV17D yellow fever vaccine. The genes are TRBV6-2 or TRBV6-3 and TRBJ2-1; TRBD2 matches 10 bases. This material consisted of PBMCs, taken on the day of the yellow fever booster vaccination. CDR3 nucleotide sequence: TGTGCCAGCAGACCTAGCGGGAGTAGGTACAATGAGCAGTTCTTC. It encodes CASRPSGSRYNEQFF.